Listed below are T cell receptor beta chains from one sample, sequenced in a study of cytomegalovirus exposure and HLA in healthy donors. This table comes from immunoSEQ multiplex PCR, and its TCRdb copy is limited to in-frame clones, with some not included. The sample yields a few hundred thousand clones, approximately 86% seen once. Sequenced: PBMCs. The source is a woman aged 18-29 years in good health and CMV-seronegative. Both conserved end residues are part of each CDR3. A D gene is named only where the DNA matches it firmly. A clone size is listed for some rows: how often the clone was seen (once, few, many), or a class if it is expanded.

clone_size d_call j_call v_call cdr3_nt cdr3_aa
- TRBD2 TRBJ2-1 TRBV27 TGTGCCAGTATTTCCTGGAAGGGACTAGCGGGAGGTGATTGGAGGGAGCAGTTCTTC CASISWKGLAGGDWREQFF
- TRBD1 TRBJ1-5 TRBV28 TGTGCCATCCATGGGACAGGCGCTGCGGAGAGTCAGCCCCAGCATTTT CAIHGTGAAESQPQHF
- TRBD1 TRBJ2-7 TRBV29-1 TGCAGCGTGGGGACAGACAGCTCCTACGAGCAGTACTTC CSVGTDSSYEQYF
- TRBD2 TRBJ2-7 TRBV27 TGTGCCAGCAGTTTAACCCCCAGCGGGGCGACCTACGAGCAGTACTTC CASSLTPSGATYEQYF
- - TRBJ2-1 TRBV11-2 TGTGCCAGCAGCTTATGGGGGGGGCTCTACAATGAGCAGTTCTTC CASSLWGGLYNEQFF
- TRBD1 TRBJ2-1 TRBV7-7 TGTGCTAGCAGCCGGGACAGAGGGGACAATGAGCAGTTCTTC CASSRDRGDNEQFF
- - TRBJ2-1 TRBV7-2 TGTGCCAGCGGGTCCGGGGGAGCGGCAAATGAGCAGTTCTTC CASGSGGAANEQFF
- - TRBJ2-7 TRBV5-4 TGTGCCAGCAGCTTGGTGGGAGGATCCTACGAGCAGTACTTC CASSLVGGSYEQYF
- TRBD1 TRBJ1-5 TRBV12-5 TGTGCTAGTGGTCTCGACAGGGCACGCGGTCAGCCCCAGCATTTT CASGLDRARGQPQHF
- TRBD2 TRBJ2-7 TRBV27 TGTGCCAGCAGTTTAGTGGCTAGCGGACACTACGAGCAGTACTTC CASSLVASGHYEQYF
once TRBD2 TRBJ2-2 TRBV6-6 TGTGCCAGCAGTTACAAGCGGGGGGGCACCGGGGAGCTGTTTTTT CASSYKRGGTGELFF
- TRBD1 TRBJ2-7 TRBV6-5 TGTGCCAGCAGTAGGTCCGGGACAGCACCTTACGAGCAGTACTTC CASSRSGTAPYEQYF
few TRBD1 TRBJ1-5 TRBV27 TGTGCCAGCAGCTTACAGGGGAATCAGCCCCAGCATTTT CASSLQGNQPQHF
once TRBD2 TRBJ2-1 TRBV23-1 TGCGCCAGCAGTCAATCGACTAGCGGGAGTAGGAACAATGAGCAGTTCTTC CASSQSTSGSRNNEQFF
- TRBD1 TRBJ1-2 TRBV5-6 TGTGCCAGCAGGACGACAGGGGTGCATGGCTACACCTTC CASRTTGVHGYTF
- TRBD2 TRBJ2-2 TRBV27 TGTGCCAGCAGTTTAGAGTCGGCTAGCGGGAGGGATCACACCGGGGAGCTGTTTTTT CASSLESASGRDHTGELFF
- - TRBJ1-5 TRBV15 TGTGCCACCAGCAGGCAGGGCAATCAGCCCCAGCATTTT CATSRQGNQPQHF
once - TRBJ1-1 TRBV19 TGTGCCAGTAGTATCACGGGAGGGAACACTGAAGCTTTCTTT CASSITGGNTEAFF
- - TRBJ1-4 TRBV7-9 TGTGCCAGCAGCTTAGGCTCACAGGGTGGGGAAAAACTGTTTTTT CASSLGSQGGEKLFF
- TRBD2 TRBJ2-7 TRBV27 TGTGCCAGCAGTTTAACGGGGGGGGCGTACGAGCAGTACTTC CASSLTGGAYEQYF
few - TRBJ2-7 TRBV29-1 TGCAGCGTCGAGAGGGACACCGCGAGCTACGAGCAGTACTTC CSVERDTASYEQYF
- - TRBJ2-3 TRBV29-1 TGCAGCGCGACAGGATCAGATACGCAGTATTTT CSATGSDTQYF
- TRBD1 TRBJ1-1 TRBV7-8 TGTGCCAGCAACCGCAGGGGGCTGGGGACTGAAGCTTTCTTT CASNRRGLGTEAFF
- TRBD1 TRBJ2-7 TRBV7-9 TGTGCCAGCAGCCCGGGACAGGGGGCGACCTACGAGCAGTACTTC CASSPGQGATYEQYF
- - TRBJ1-1 TRBV9 TGTGCCAGCAGCGTAGATAGGGAGATGAACACTGAAGCTTTCTTT CASSVDREMNTEAFF
- TRBD1 TRBJ1-2 TRBV27 TGTGCCAGCAGTTTATCCAGGGGGCTACATGGCTACACCTTC CASSLSRGLHGYTF
- TRBD1 TRBJ1-1 TRBV4-2 TGTGCCAGCAGCCAAGATCTTGACAGGGGCGAAGCTTTCTTT CASSQDLDRGEAFF
few TRBD1 TRBJ2-7 TRBV11-2 TGTGCCAGCAGCCGATGGGGGACAGAAGGCTACGAGCAGTACTTC CASSRWGTEGYEQYF
few - TRBJ2-7 TRBV18 TGTGCCAGCTCACCACCGGAGCTTCCCTGGGAGCAGTACTTC CASSPPELPWEQYF
- - TRBJ1-1 TRBV4-1 TGCGCCAGCAGCCTTGGGGGCGCGGTCACTGAAGCTTTCTTT CASSLGGAVTEAFF
- - TRBJ2-7 TRBV5-6 TGTGCCAGCAGCTTGGGTGGCGGAACCTACGAGCAGTACTTC CASSLGGGTYEQYF
- - TRBJ2-7 TRBV7-6 TGTGCCAGCAGCTTACAACGGTCCTACGAGCAGTACTTC CASSLQRSYEQYF
- - TRBJ1-2 TRBV23-1 TGCGCCAGCAGTCAATGGAAGTGCCCGGACAGTTCGAACTTC CASSQWKCPDSSNF
- TRBD1 TRBJ2-5 TRBV6-5 TGTGCCAGCAGTTTTCAAGGACAGGGACTCCAAGAGACCCAGTACTTC CASSFQGQGLQETQYF
- TRBD1 TRBJ2-3 TRBV6-5 TGTGCCAGCAGTTACGACGGGACAGGGCTTTTGGATACGCAGTATTTT CASSYDGTGLLDTQYF
- TRBD2 TRBJ2-1 TRBV13 TGTGCCAGTAGGACTAGCGGGGGGACCTACAATGAGCAGTTCTTC CASRTSGGTYNEQFF
- TRBD1 TRBJ1-4 TRBV4-1 TGCGCCAGCAGCCAAGGAGGGGGCGGGCTGCTGGTAACTAATGAAAAACTGTTTTTT CASSQGGGGLLVTNEKLFF
- TRBD1 TRBJ1-2 TRBV27 TGTGCCAGCAGCCCGATCGGACAGGGGGCGGAGGGCTACACCTTC CASSPIGQGAEGYTF
once - TRBJ2-7 TRBV6-5 TGTGCCAGCAGTTACTCGAACCAGATAACCTACGAGCAGTACTTC CASSYSNQITYEQYF
- - TRBJ1-5 TRBV7-9 TGTGCCAGCAGCTTAGCGGGAGGGAGCAATCAGCCCCAGCATTTT CASSLAGGSNQPQHF
few TRBD1 TRBJ1-6 TRBV4-1 TGCGCCAGCAGCCAAGTCCGACAGGGGGGCAATTCACCCCTCCACTTT CASSQVRQGGNSPLHF
- TRBD1 TRBJ2-3 TRBV6-6 TGTGCCAGCAGTACGACAGGGGGACTAAATACGCAGTATTTT CASSTTGGLNTQYF
few - TRBJ2-3 TRBV6-6 TGTGCCACCCGGGGTAGCACAGATACGCAGTATTTT CATRGSTDTQYF
- - TRBJ1-4 TRBV2 TGTGCCAGCAGCCGGGTACCACAGGCAACTAATGAAAAACTGTTTTTT CASSRVPQATNEKLFF
- TRBD2 TRBJ2-3 TRBV10-2 TGCGCCAGCGGAGATTTATCTAGCGGGAGGCATACGCAGTATTTT CASGDLSSGRHTQYF
- - TRBJ1-5 TRBV19 TGTGCCAGTAGTTCTCACAGGGCCGGTCAGCCCCAGCATTTT CASSSHRAGQPQHF
- - TRBJ2-1 TRBV9 TGTGCCAGCAGCGTAGTGCCGGGGAGCTCCTACAATGAGCAGTTCTTC CASSVVPGSSYNEQFF
- - TRBJ1-1 TRBV2 TGTGCCAGCAAGAAGACTGCGACTACTGAAGCTTTCTTT CASKKTATTEAFF
- - TRBJ2-3 TRBV6-5 TGTGCCAGCAGTTACCGGTATTCGGAGGGGCCCACGCAGTATTTT CASSYRYSEGPTQYF
- - TRBJ2-3 TRBV5-1 TGCGCCAGCGAAAGGAGGGTCTCTAGCACAGATACGCAGTATTTT CASERRVSSTDTQYF
- TRBD1 TRBJ2-7 TRBV11-2 TGTGCCAGCAGCTTAGGGGACAGGGGGCTCGACGAGCAGTACTTC CASSLGDRGLDEQYF
- TRBD2 TRBJ2-1 TRBV6-4 TGTGCCAGCAGTGACTCGATAGCGGGAGATTACAATGAGCAGTTCTTC CASSDSIAGDYNEQFF
- - TRBJ1-5 TRBV4-2 TGTGCCAGCAGCCAAGGGGGCCAGCATAGCAATCAGCCCCAGCATTTT CASSQGGQHSNQPQHF
- - TRBJ2-7 TRBV7-9 TGTGCCAGCAGCTGGAGGGAGAGCTCCTACGAGCAGTACTTC CASSWRESSYEQYF